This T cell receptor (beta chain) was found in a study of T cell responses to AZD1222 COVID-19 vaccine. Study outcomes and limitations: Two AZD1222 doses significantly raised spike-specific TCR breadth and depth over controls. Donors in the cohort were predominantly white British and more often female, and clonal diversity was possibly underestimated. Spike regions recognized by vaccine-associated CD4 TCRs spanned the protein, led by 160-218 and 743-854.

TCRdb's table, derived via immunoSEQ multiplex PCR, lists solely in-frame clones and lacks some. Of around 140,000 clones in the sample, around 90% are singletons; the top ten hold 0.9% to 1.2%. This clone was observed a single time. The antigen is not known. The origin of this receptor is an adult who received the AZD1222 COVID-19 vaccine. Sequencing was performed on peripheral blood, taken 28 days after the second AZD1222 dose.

The CDR3 DNA reads TGTGCCAGCGTAAGCTCTGGAAACACCATATATTTT. Protein product: CASVSSGNTIYF. This sequence joins TRBV2 and TRBJ1-3; D not resolved. The V gene's germline CDR1 is SNHLY and CDR2 FYNNEI. This CDR3 is built from 12 residues. Trimming took 8 bases from V and 0 from J, leaving 5 bases between them.